Below are 9 T cell receptor beta chains sequenced from a single sample in a study of T-cell memory formation after mild COVID-19. TCRdb redid the calling of the 5' RACE reads with MiXCR, one entry per CDR3 protein. The sample records around 320,000 distinct CDR3 sequences, roughly a fifth being singletons. Sequenced: PBMCs or a T cell subset sorted from them (not recorded which). The receptors derive from a man in his late teens or twenties who had mild COVID-19 (a few samples of this study predate the infection). Cell type and time point are not known.

The genes are TRBV18 and TRBJ2-7; perhaps TRBD2 as D (5 bases). CDR3 length: 12 residues. From germline, CDR1 is KGHSH and CDR2 LQKENI. V was pared by 6 bases and J by 6 bases, with 12 bases between. Here the CDR3 DNA reads TGTGCCAGCTCCAGGATAGGAGGCGAGCAGTACTTC. Its protein is CASSRIGGEQYF.

This clonotype turned up a few times. In DNA, the CDR3 is TGCGCCAGCAGCCAAGATCCTGGCAGGGCGACCTACGAGCAGTACTTC. Protein product: CASSQDPGRATYEQYF. The V gene is TRBV4-1, the J gene TRBJ2-7; possibly TRBD1 for D (5 bases). The germline gives CDR1 MGHRA, CDR2 YSYEKL. The CDR3 spans 16 residues. Trimming removed 0 bases at V and 2 bases at J, with 14 bases between.

The chain employs TRBV29-1 and TRBJ1-2; 9 nucleotides agree with TRBD1. Germline V gene sequence: CDR1 SQVTM, CDR2 ANQGSEA. The CDR3 is 12 amino acids. Trimming cost V 6 bases and J 10 bases; bases outside gene matches: 9. CDR3 in amino acids: CSVGGQGVLYTF. CDR3 DNA sequence: TGCAGCGTGGGGGGACAGGGTGTACTCTACACCTTC.

This clonotype has just a few counts. V usage is TRBV3-2 and J usage is TRBJ2-5. TRBV3-2 is recorded as a pseudogene. There are 16 residues in the CDR3. The CDR3: CASSQDHGVVEETQYF. CDR3 in DNA: TGTGCCAGCAGCCAAGATCACGGGGTTGTGGAAGAGACCCAGTACTTC.

The genes are TRBV5-6 and TRBJ1-6, with D unclear. V lost 0 bases, J lost 11 bases, and 15 bases lay in between. This CDR3 spans 15 amino acids. Germline lookup yields CDR1 SGHDT and CDR2 YYEEEE. The CDR3 protein is CASSLDAERRPPLHF. As DNA, the CDR3 is TGTGCCAGCAGCTTGGATGCAGAACGCAGGCCACCCCTCCACTTT.

This clonotype was seen a few times. J is TRBJ1-4 and V is TRBV5-1; tentatively, D is TRBD1 (6 bases). CDR1 and CDR2 from the germline V gene are SGHRS and YFSETQ. Trimming pared 3 bases from V and 8 bases from J, leaving 14 bases between. This CDR3 has 14 residues. Written as DNA, the CDR3 is TGCGCCAGCAGCTCGACAACCCAGGGGGAAAAACTGTTTTTT. Its translation: CASSSTTQGEKLFF.

This clonotype was counted only a few times. V usage is TRBV7-8 and J usage is TRBJ1-6; weak D call: TRBD1 (6 bases). In germline, CDR1 is SGHVS, CDR2 FQNEAQ. The CDR3 totals 16 residues. V was pared by 3 bases and J by 6 bases, with 15 bases between. CDR3 sequence: CASSLRTAIFNSPLHF. Written as DNA, the CDR3 is TGTGCCAGCAGCTTGCGGACAGCGATATTTAATTCACCCCTCCACTTT.

The table lists this clonotype with a few counts. The V gene is TRBV7-6, the J gene TRBJ2-3; 8 positions match TRBD2. J gave up 2 bases and V 5 bases, and 3 bases lay outside the gene matches. The CDR3 has 14 residues. Germline CDR1 and CDR2: SGHVS and FNYEAQ. DNA for the CDR3: TGTGCCAGCAGCCCACTAGCGGCCACAGATACGCAGTATTTT. Its translation: CASSPLAATDTQYF. The full variable domain, its missing parts supplied by reference TRBV7-6 and TRBJ2-3, is GAGVSQSPRYKVTKRGQDVALRCDPISGHVSLYWYRQALGQGPEFLTYFNYEAQQDKSGLPNDRFSAERPEGSISTLTIQRTEQRDSAMYRCASSPLAATDTQYFGPGTRLTVL.

V and J are TRBV28 and TRBJ1-2; TRBD1 aligns across 9 bases. Unmatched junction bases numbered 6, after V lost 11 bases and J lost 5 bases. The CDR3 loop spans 12 amino acids. From germline, CDR1 is MDHEN and CDR2 SYDVKM. The CDR3 spells CAARTGEYGYTF. For the CDR3, the DNA is TGTGCCGCGCGGACAGGGGAGTATGGCTACACCTTC.